A selection of T cell receptor beta chains follows, all from one sample in a study of naive and memory T cell subsets. A single record per CDR3 protein comes from TCRdb applying MiXCR to the UMI-ligation and nested PCR reads. The table has 77,000 or so distinct CDR3 sequences, under 15% seen once. The sequencing input was central memory CD4+ T cells from blood. The receptors here all came from a human donor in good health. The CDR3 runs from the conserved cysteine through the conserved F or W. The order of the fields is V gene, clone size, D gene, J gene, CDR3 DNA, CDR3 protein. The D gene is left open where the match is weak. Where a row states a size, it is once, few, many or the class of an expanded clone; other rows omit it.

>TRBV28|few|.|TRBJ1-5
TGTGCCAGCAAATCGGGGTTAAGTCAGCCCCAGCATTTT
CASKSGLSQPQHF
>TRBV5-1|.|.|TRBJ2-7
TGCGCCAGCAGCTCAGGGAATACCTACGAGCAGTACTTC
CASSSGNTYEQYF
>TRBV12-3/TRBV12-4|few|.|TRBJ2-5
TGTGCCAGCAGTTTAAGTCAGACCCAAGAGACCCAGTACTTC
CASSLSQTQETQYF
>TRBV30|.|.|TRBJ2-7
TGTGCCTGGATGGATCCCCCGGGAGTCTACGAGCAGTACTTC
CAWMDPPGVYEQYF
>TRBV5-6|.|.|TRBJ1-3
TGTGCCAGCAGCCTAGGGACGGTTGGAAACACCATATATTTT
CASSLGTVGNTIYF
>TRBV10-3|few|.|TRBJ2-2
TGTGCCATCAGTGAGTCCTCCGCAGGGAGGACCGGGGAGCTGTTTTTT
CAISESSAGRTGELFF
>TRBV18|few|.|TRBJ1-5
TGTGCCAGCTCCCGACAGGTAGATCAGCCCCAGCATTTT
CASSRQVDQPQHF
>TRBV10-3|.|.|TRBJ2-3
TGTGCCATCACCCCGGGGAAAGCGGACACAGATACGCAGTATTTT
CAITPGKADTDTQYF
>TRBV19|many|.|TRBJ2-6
TGTGCCAGTAGTAGCGGGGCCGACGGGGCCAACGTCCTGACTTTC
CASSSGADGANVLTF
>TRBV2|.|TRBD1|TRBJ2-1
TGTGCCAGCAAGTCGGGACAGGGCTACAATGAGCAGTTCTTC
CASKSGQGYNEQFF
>TRBV3-1|.|TRBD2|TRBJ2-1
TGTGCCAGCAGCCAAGTGCGGGACTATTTTCAGTTCTTC
CASSQVRDYFQFF
>TRBV20-1|.|.|TRBJ1-2
TGCAGTGCTAGATTCCTTACTTGGAACTATGGCTACACCTTC
CSARFLTWNYGYTF
>TRBV19|few|.|TRBJ2-5
TGTGCCAGTAGTAACAGGGATCAAGAGACCCAGTACTTC
CASSNRDQETQYF
>TRBV29-1|few|.|TRBJ1-2
TGCAGCGTTGAAGTCCACACGCTTAGCGGCTACACCTTC
CSVEVHTLSGYTF
>TRBV6-2/TRBV6-3|few|.|TRBJ2-3
TGTGCCAGCAGTTACGGGGGGCTCGTCACAGATACGCAGTATTTT
CASSYGGLVTDTQYF
>TRBV5-6|few|.|TRBJ1-4
TGTGCCAGCAGCCCAAGGGGTTTAGCAACTAATGAAAAACTGTTTTTT
CASSPRGLATNEKLFF
>TRBV20-1|many|TRBD2|TRBJ2-1
TGCAGTGCTCCTCCTAGCGGGGACTTCCATGAGCAGTTCTTC
CSAPPSGDFHEQFF
>TRBV20-1|many|TRBD1|TRBJ1-5
TGCAGTGCTAGAGATGGGGGACAGGGCTTCAATCAGCCCCAGCATTTT
CSARDGGQGFNQPQHF
>TRBV7-2|many|.|TRBJ2-1
TGTGCCAGCAGCTTCCAAGGTGAGCAGTTCTTC
CASSFQGEQFF
>TRBV7-6|few|.|TRBJ2-1
TGTGCCAGCAGCTTAGGCCCAAGCAATGAGCAGTTCTTC
CASSLGPSNEQFF
>TRBV15|many|.|TRBJ1-5
TGTGCCACCAGCAGAGATTTTTCGGCGAGTAATCAGCCCCAGCATTTT
CATSRDFSASNQPQHF
>TRBV18|many|.|TRBJ2-3
TGTGCCAGCTCAAGGACTAACACAGATACGCAGTATTTT
CASSRTNTDTQYF
>TRBV29-1|.|.|TRBJ2-5
TGCAGCGTTGAAAACGTAGGGGGGGCGGGAGAGACCCAGTACTTC
CSVENVGGAGETQYF
>TRBV11-2|few|TRBD2|TRBJ2-5
TGTGCCAGCACCCAGAACCATCTAGCGGGACGAGAGACCCAGTACTTC
CASTQNHLAGRETQYF
>TRBV18|few|.|TRBJ1-2
TGTGCCAGCTCAACTAACAGATGGGACTATGGCTACACCTTC
CASSTNRWDYGYTF
>TRBV19|.|.|TRBJ2-1
TGTGCCAGTAGTACACAGAACAATGAGCAGTTCTTC
CASSTQNNEQFF
>TRBV2|many|.|TRBJ2-5
TGTGCCAGCAGTGTGGGGGGACTGTCCCAAGAGACCCAGTACTTC
CASSVGGLSQETQYF
>TRBV12-3/TRBV12-4|few|TRBD2|TRBJ2-7
TGTGCCAGCAGTTTAGGACGAGCGGGAGTTATGTACTTC
CASSLGRAGVMYF
>TRBV6-2/TRBV6-3|few|TRBD2|TRBJ2-1
TGTGCCAGCAGCGGAGCTAGCGGGAGGGTGTACAATGAGCAGTTCTTC
CASSGASGRVYNEQFF
>TRBV11-2|many|.|TRBJ2-1
TGTGCCAGCAGCTTAGGACTGCAGGGACGGGGCTCCTACAATGAGCAGTTCTTC
CASSLGLQGRGSYNEQFF
>TRBV7-9|few|.|TRBJ1-6
TGTGCCAGCAGCTTGGGACCGCCGGGCTATAATTCACCCCTCCACTTT
CASSLGPPGYNSPLHF
>TRBV5-4|.|TRBD1|TRBJ1-1
TGTGCCAGCAGCCTTGGGGACAGGGTAGACACTGAAGCTTTCTTT
CASSLGDRVDTEAFF
>TRBV14|many|TRBD1|TRBJ2-2
TGTGCCAGCAGCCAAGATCCCGGGACAGGGGACACCGGGGAGCTGTTTTTT
CASSQDPGTGDTGELFF
>TRBV5-1|.|.|TRBJ2-2
TGCGCCAGCAGCTTAGGGGGTTCCGCGAACACCGGGGAGCTGTTTTTT
CASSLGGSANTGELFF
>TRBV7-8|.|.|TRBJ2-5
TGTGCCAGCAGCTTAGGACGAATTCAAGTCCGGGCAGGGAAAAGTCCCGGCCTCCAAGAGACCCAGTACTTC
CASSLGRIQVRAGKSPGLQETQYF
>TRBV3-1|many|.|TRBJ2-5
TGTGCCAGCAGCCACAGACAAGAGACCCAGTACTTC
CASSHRQETQYF
>TRBV29-1|few|TRBD2|TRBJ2-1
TGCAGCGTTGTTAGCGGGGGGAATGAGCAGTTCTTC
CSVVSGGNEQFF
>TRBV12-3/TRBV12-4|many|TRBD2|TRBJ2-5
TGTGCCAGCAGTCGTACTAGCGGGAGCGAGACCCAGTACTTC
CASSRTSGSETQYF
>TRBV11-2|.|.|TRBJ2-5
TGTGCCAGCAGTGGGGACCTAGCGATTGCAGAGACCCAGTACTTC
CASSGDLAIAETQYF
>TRBV10-3|few|TRBD1|TRBJ2-7
TGTGCCATCAGGGGGACAGGGGGTAACTACGAGCAGTACTTC
CAIRGTGGNYEQYF
>TRBV29-1|few|.|TRBJ2-7
TGCAGCACCCTGTCGGCCGCAGCCAACGAGCAGTACTTC
CSTLSAAANEQYF
>TRBV12-5|few|TRBD1|TRBJ2-7
TGTGCTAGTGGTTCGGGACAGGGACTCTACGAGCAGTACTTC
CASGSGQGLYEQYF
>TRBV6-6|.|.|TRBJ2-7
TGTGCCAGCAGTTACCAGTCCTACGAGCAGTACTTC
CASSYQSYEQYF
>TRBV25-1|.|.|TRBJ2-2
TGTGCCAGCACATTAGCCGGGGAGCTGTTTTTT
CASTLAGELFF
>TRBV5-6|few|TRBD1|TRBJ1-6
TGTGCCAGCAGCTTCTTCGACAGGGGCAATTCACCCCTCCACTTT
CASSFFDRGNSPLHF
>TRBV11-3|few|TRBD2|TRBJ2-4
TGTGCCAGCAGCTTAGGGACTAGCGGGAGCGGGGACATTCAGTACTTC
CASSLGTSGSGDIQYF
>TRBV10-3|.|.|TRBJ2-1
TGTGCCATCGTCGGCCGACTAGGGGACGGGGAGCAGTTCTTC
CAIVGRLGDGEQFF
>TRBV20-1|many|.|TRBJ1-2
TGCATGGGGGGATCGGACTATGGCTACACCTTC
CMGGSDYGYTF
>TRBV9|few|.|TRBJ1-5
TGTGCCAGCAGCGTAGATGGGGATCAGCCCCAGCATTTT
CASSVDGDQPQHF
>TRBV27|few|TRBD2|TRBJ2-7
TGTGCCAGCAGGGGGGTAGCGGGAGGGTACGAGCAGTACTTC
CASRGVAGGYEQYF
>TRBV29-1|.|TRBD2|TRBJ2-3
TGCAGCGTTGGCCTGATTAGCGGGAGGGCAGATACGCAGTATTTT
CSVGLISGRADTQYF
>TRBV27|.|.|TRBJ1-1
TGTGCCAGCAGCCACCAGGTGAACACTGAAGCTTTCTTT
CASSHQVNTEAFF
>TRBV4-3|few|.|TRBJ2-5
TGCGCCAGCAGCCAAGACAGGGTGGATAGGGCCCAGTACTTC
CASSQDRVDRAQYF
>TRBV6-6|few|TRBD1|TRBJ2-7
TGTGCCAGCAGTTACTCCGACGTTGGACAGGGGGCAAGCGAGCAGTACTTC
CASSYSDVGQGASEQYF
>TRBV7-9|many|.|TRBJ2-2
TGTGCCAGCGCAGTCCGGGGAAAAGACACCGGGGAGCTGTTTTTT
CASAVRGKDTGELFF